One sample yielded the 21 T cell receptor beta chains listed below, sequenced in a study of blood T cell repertoires in COVID-19. The assay was immunoSEQ multiplex PCR, and TCRdb's table has in-frame clones only and misses some. The sample lists fewer than 250,000 clones, about 86% occurring once. Sequencing input: peripheral blood. The source of these receptors is a woman in her fifties or sixties with acute or convalescent COVID-19.

The chain employs TRBV6-5 and TRBJ2-1; 10 bases line up with TRBD1. J lost 5 bases, V lost 6 bases, and 7 bases had no gene match. CDR3 length equals 15 residues. Germline V gives CDR1 MNHEY, CDR2 SVGAGI. CDR3 DNA: TGTGCCAGCAGATATGGTGGACAGGGGGACAATGAGCAGTTCTTC. It is translated as CASRYGGQGDNEQFF.

The V call is TRBV5-5, the J call TRBJ1-4; D uncertain. From germline, CDR1 is SGHKS and CDR2 YYEKEE (reference sequence). The CDR3 is 14 residues long. Trimming took off 4 bases at V and 6 bases at J, with 13 bases between the two ends. DNA of the CDR3: TGTGCCAGCAGCCGTGGGGAGGTTCATGAAAAACTGTTTTTT. Amino acid sequence: CASSRGEVHEKLFF.

The V gene is TRBV5-1, the J gene TRBJ2-2, with D uncertain. In germline, CDR1 is SGHRS, CDR2 YFSETQ. This CDR3 comprises 12 residues. Trimming pared 0 bases from V and 9 bases from J, leaving 6 bases between. The CDR3 nucleotides are TGCGCCAGCAGCTTGGACAGTCGGGAGCTGTTTTTT. It codes for CASSLDSRELFF.

This chain links TRBV7-9 with TRBJ1-5; TRBD1 is a possible D gene (6 bases). The CDR3 contains 16 residues. Between the trimmed V and J ends, which lost 1 base and 1 base, there was a span of 11 bases. Germline V gives CDR1 SEHNR, CDR2 FQNEAQ (reference sequence). CDR3 coding DNA: TGTGCCAGCAGCTTAGGGGGACAAACCAGCAATCAGCCCCAGCATTTT. It translates to CASSLGGQTSNQPQHF. Full variable domain (remainder filled in from reference TRBV7-9 and TRBJ1-5): DTGVSQNPRHKITKRGQNVTFRCDPISEHNRLYWYRQTLGQGPEFLTYFQNEAQLEKSRLLSDRFSAERPKGSFSTLEIQRTEQGDSAMYLCASSLGGQTSNQPQHFGDGTRLSIL.

V usage is TRBV6-2 or TRBV6-3 and J usage is TRBJ1-2; 7 nucleotides match TRBD1. The germline V gene encodes CDR1 MNHEY and CDR2 SVGEGT. J gave up 8 bases and V 2 bases, and 5 bases lay outside the gene matches. The CDR3 has 13 residues. The CDR3 reads CASSYRTGLGYTF. CDR3 in DNA: TGTGCCAGCAGTTACAGGACAGGTCTCGGCTACACCTTC.

The chain has TRBV7-2 and TRBJ1-5, with 9 bases fitting TRBD1. The CDR3 has 15 residues. Unmatched junction bases numbered 9, after V lost 5 bases and J lost 7 bases. CDR1 SGHTA and CDR2 FQGNSA come from the germline V gene. The CDR3 nucleotides are TGTGCCAGCAGCCCACAGGGGGCCGGATTGCAGCCCCAGCATTTT. Protein product: CASSPQGAGLQPQHF.

The chain carries TRBV2 and TRBJ1-5, with TRBD1 identical over 12 bases. Germline-derived CDR1 and CDR2 are SNHLY and FYNNEI. This CDR3 spans 18 amino acids. V lost 6 bases, J lost 4 bases, and 13 bases stayed unmatched. This CDR3 is CASREPGQGAFLNQPQHF. CDR3 DNA: TGTGCCAGCAGGGAGCCGGGACAGGGGGCCTTTTTAAATCAGCCCCAGCATTTT.

The chain couples TRBV4-3 to TRBJ1-1; D is perhaps TRBD1 (5 bases). The V gene's germline CDR1 is LGHNA and CDR2 YSLEER. This CDR3 contains 13 residues. V was pared by 8 bases and J by 4 bases, with 14 bases between. CDR3 in DNA: TGCGCCAGCTCGAGGGGAGGCGGCACTGAAGCTTTCTTT. This sequence encodes CASSRGGGTEAFF.

J is TRBJ2-5 and V is TRBV7-8; TRBD2 aligns across 7 bases. Germline-derived CDR1 and CDR2 are SGHVS and FQNEAQ. CDR3 size: 12 residues. Germline trimming cut 8 bases from V and 1 base from J; bases unmatched to any gene: 1. The CDR3 spells CASREAQETQYF. DNA of the CDR3: TGTGCCAGCCGGGAGGCCCAAGAGACCCAGTACTTC.

This clone came up once. This sequence joins TRBV5-6 and TRBJ1-1, with a tentative D call TRBD1 (5 bases). V was shortened by 4 bases and J by 1 base, with 14 bases between the two germline ends. Per the germline V gene, CDR1 is SGHDT and CDR2 is YYEEEE. The CDR3 has 15 residues. CDR3 coding DNA: TGTGCCAGCAGCGACACAGGCTTAGCGAACACTGAAGCTTTCTTT. This encodes CASSDTGLANTEAFF. The complete variable domain, with remaining parts taken from reference TRBV5-6 and TRBJ1-1, reads DAGVTQSPTHLIKTRGQQVTLRCSPKSGHDTVSWYQQALGQGPQFIFQYYEEEERQRGNFPDRFSGHQFPNYSSELNVNALLLGDSALYLCASSDTGLANTEAFFGQGTRLTVV.

The chain carries TRBV20-1 and TRBJ2-5, with a tentative D call TRBD2 (5 bases). This CDR3 region has 14 residues. V was trimmed by 3 bases and J by 4 bases, leaving 15 bases between them. The V gene's germline CDR1 is DFQATT and CDR2 SNEGSKA (reference sequence). The CDR3 region is CSASSAGPTETQYF. For the CDR3, the DNA is TGCAGTGCTAGTTCCGCGGGTCCTACAGAGACCCAGTACTTC.

This rearrangement joins TRBV11-2 to TRBJ2-7; 7 positions agree with TRBD1. The CDR3 has 13 residues. V gave up 3 bases and J gave up 2 bases; unmatched junction bases: 1. Germline CDR1 and CDR2: SGHAT and FQNNGV. The CDR3 loop reads CASSLGQPYEQYF. The CDR3 region has the DNA TGTGCCAGCAGCTTGGGACAGCCCTACGAGCAGTACTTC.

CDR3 coding DNA: TGTGCCAGCAGCGTAGACGGCGGGGTAGGGGATACGCAGTATTTT. It is translated as CASSVDGGVGDTQYF. This chain joins TRBV9 and TRBJ2-3; D may be TRBD2 (6 bases). Trimming shortened V by 0 bases and J by 6 bases, and 14 bases separated the two germline ends. The CDR3 runs 15 residues. Germline-derived CDR1 and CDR2 are SGDLS and YYNGEE.

The V and J genes are TRBV4-3 and TRBJ2-3; TRBD1 aligns across 9 bases. Germline loops: CDR1 LGHNA, CDR2 YSLEER. After removal of 3 bases from V and 1 base from J, the junction contained 5 bases not matched to a gene. CDR3 length: 16 amino acids. The CDR3 nucleotides read TGCGCCAGCAGCCATAGGGGACAGGGAGGCACAGATACGCAGTATTTT. It specifies CASSHRGQGGTDTQYF.

This chain joins TRBV10-3 and TRBJ2-2, with TRBD2 identical over 10 bases. CDR3 length: 14 residues. Germline loops: CDR1 ENHRY, CDR2 SYGVKD. Trimming at V came to 2 bases and at J to 8 bases, leaving 2 bases not matched to a gene. The CDR3, as DNA: TGTGCCATCAGTGAGGAGCGGGAGGGAGGGGAGCTGTTTTTT. Translating gives CAISEEREGGELFF.

V gene TRBV18 combines with J gene TRBJ2-3, with D perhaps matching TRBD2 (6 bases). This CDR3 contains 16 residues. CDR1 KGHSH and CDR2 LQKENI come from the germline V gene. The germline V and J ends were trimmed by 2 bases and 4 bases, with 16 bases remaining between them. The CDR3 protein is CASSPSSAGSADTQYF. CDR3 in DNA: TGTGCCAGCTCACCAAGCTCCGCGGGATCGGCAGATACGCAGTATTTT.

The gene calls are TRBV20-1 and TRBJ1-1; D is unresolved. Trimming removed 5 bases from V and 2 bases from J, with 6 bases in between. The germline V gene encodes CDR1 DFQATT and CDR2 SNEGSKA (reference sequence). This CDR3 has 11 amino acids. Here the CDR3 reads CSALKNTEAFF. The CDR3 coding sequence is TGCAGTGCTCTAAAAAACACTGAAGCTTTCTTT.

In its sample, this clone was seen a few times. The chain has TRBV19 and TRBJ1-2, with TRBD1 as a possible D gene (6 bases). This CDR3 spans 12 amino acids. CDR1 LNHDA and CDR2 SQIVND come from the germline V gene (reference sequence). With 8 bases removed from V and 2 bases from J, the gap between germline ends came to 9 bases. CDR3 nucleotides: TGTGCCAGTCGACAGGAAAACTATGGCTACACCTTC. It translates to CASRQENYGYTF.

The chain joins TRBV7-2 to TRBJ1-6; TRBD1 might be the D (5 bases). The CDR3 runs 16 residues. Deletions cut 1 base from V and 7 bases from J, with 14 bases between. CDR1 is SGHTA, CDR2 FQGNSA, per germline. The CDR3 sequence: CASSLVGGKINSPLHF. DNA for the CDR3: TGTGCCAGCAGCTTAGTGGGGGGGAAGATCAATTCACCCCTCCACTTT.

Comment on this clone: Relative to the germline gene, one junction end is altered; a read error may explain this. V is TRBV29-1 and J is TRBJ1-2; possibly TRBD1 for D (5 bases). The CDR3 runs 12 residues. Germline CDR1 SQVTM, CDR2 ANQGSEA. The CDR3 region is CSVEGDSNGYTF. The CDR3 nucleotides read TGCAGCGTCGAAGGTGACAGTAATGGCTACACCTTC. Looking up the rest from reference TRBV29-1 and TRBJ1-2 gives the full variable domain: SAVISQKPSRDICQRGTSLTIQCQVDSQVTMMFWYRQQPGQSLTLIATANQGSEATYESGFVIDKFPISRPNLTFSTLTVSNMSPEDSSIYLCSVEGDSNGYTFGSGTRLTVV.

This sequence joins TRBV11-3 and TRBJ1-1, with 8 bases matching TRBD1. CDR1 and CDR2 from the germline V gene are SGHNT and YENEEA. The CDR3 totals 15 residues. Unmatched junction bases numbered 8, after V lost 4 bases and J lost 4 bases. The CDR3 coding sequence is TGTGCCAGCAGCTCTTACGGACAGGGAGGCACTGAAGCTTTCTTT. It codes for CASSSYGQGGTEAFF.